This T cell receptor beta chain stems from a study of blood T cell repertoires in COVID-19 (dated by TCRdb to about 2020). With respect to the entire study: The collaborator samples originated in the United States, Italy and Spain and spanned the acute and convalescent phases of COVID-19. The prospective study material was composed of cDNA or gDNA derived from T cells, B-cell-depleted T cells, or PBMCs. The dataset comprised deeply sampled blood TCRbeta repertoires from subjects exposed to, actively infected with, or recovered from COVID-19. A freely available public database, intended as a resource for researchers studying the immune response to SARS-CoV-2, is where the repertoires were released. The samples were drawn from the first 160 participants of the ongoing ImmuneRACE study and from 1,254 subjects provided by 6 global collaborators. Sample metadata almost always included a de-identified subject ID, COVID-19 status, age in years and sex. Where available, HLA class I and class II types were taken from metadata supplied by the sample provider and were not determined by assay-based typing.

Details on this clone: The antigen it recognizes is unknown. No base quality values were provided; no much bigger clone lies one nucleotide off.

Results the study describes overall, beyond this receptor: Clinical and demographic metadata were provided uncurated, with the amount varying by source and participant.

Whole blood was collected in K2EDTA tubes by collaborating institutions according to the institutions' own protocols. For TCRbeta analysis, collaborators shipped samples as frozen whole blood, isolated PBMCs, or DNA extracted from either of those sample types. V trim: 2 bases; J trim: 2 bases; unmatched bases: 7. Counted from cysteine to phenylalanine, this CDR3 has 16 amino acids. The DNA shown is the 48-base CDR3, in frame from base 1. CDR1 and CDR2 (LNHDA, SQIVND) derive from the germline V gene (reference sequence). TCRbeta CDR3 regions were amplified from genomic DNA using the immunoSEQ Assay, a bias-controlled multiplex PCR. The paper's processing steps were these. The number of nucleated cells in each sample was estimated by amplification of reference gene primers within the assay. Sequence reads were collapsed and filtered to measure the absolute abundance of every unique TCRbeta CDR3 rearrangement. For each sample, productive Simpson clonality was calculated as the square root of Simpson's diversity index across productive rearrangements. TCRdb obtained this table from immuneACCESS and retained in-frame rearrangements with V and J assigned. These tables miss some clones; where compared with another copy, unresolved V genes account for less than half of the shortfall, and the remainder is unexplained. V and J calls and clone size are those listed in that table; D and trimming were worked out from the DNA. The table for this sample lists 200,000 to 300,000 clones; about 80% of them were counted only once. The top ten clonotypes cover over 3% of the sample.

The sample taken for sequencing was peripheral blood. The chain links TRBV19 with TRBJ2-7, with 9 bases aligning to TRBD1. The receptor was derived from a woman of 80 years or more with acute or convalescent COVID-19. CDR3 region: CASSITGGNGAYEQYF. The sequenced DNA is TGTGCCAGTAGTATAACAGGGGGCAACGGGGCCTACGAGCAGTACTTC.